This T cell receptor (beta chain) was sequenced in a study of cytotoxic CD8 clonotypes in ibrutinib-treated CLL. Germline loops: CDR1 SGHNT, CDR2 YENEEA. V was clipped by 5 bases and J by 4 bases, with 15 bases between them. This CDR3 has 15 residues. Sequencing used immunoSEQ multiplex PCR; TCRdb keeps in-frame clones, though not all of them. The sample has 58,000 or so clones; around three fifths are singletons. This clone turned up a few times. Its antigen is not identified. Study-level results: Relative to age-matched healthy donors, clonality at baseline was higher, and it tracked circulating CD8+ T-cell counts.

This TCR came from a human donor with chronic lymphocytic leukemia. The sample here was PBMCs, taken after 12 months of ibrutinib treatment. The rearrangement uses TRBV11-3 and TRBJ2-1; D may be TRBD2 (5 bases). CDR3 DNA sequence: TGTGCCAGCAGCCATTCACGATCGGGGTACAATGAGCAGTTCTTC. Translating gives CASSHSRSGYNEQFF.